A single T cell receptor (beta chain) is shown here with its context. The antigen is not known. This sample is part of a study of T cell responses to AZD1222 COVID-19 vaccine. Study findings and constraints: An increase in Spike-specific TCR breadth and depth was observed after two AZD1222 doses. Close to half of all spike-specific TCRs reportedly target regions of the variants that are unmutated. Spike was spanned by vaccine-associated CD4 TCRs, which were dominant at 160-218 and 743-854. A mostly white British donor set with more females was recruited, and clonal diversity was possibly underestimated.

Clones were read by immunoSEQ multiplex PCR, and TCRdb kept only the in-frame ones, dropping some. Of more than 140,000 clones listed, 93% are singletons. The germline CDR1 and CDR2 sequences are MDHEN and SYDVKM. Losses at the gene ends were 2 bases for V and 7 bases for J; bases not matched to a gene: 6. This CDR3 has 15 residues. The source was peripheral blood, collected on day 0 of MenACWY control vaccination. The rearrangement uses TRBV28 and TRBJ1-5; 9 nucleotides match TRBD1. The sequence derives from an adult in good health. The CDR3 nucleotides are TGTGCCAGCAGTTTAAACAGGGGGCTCAACCAGCCCCAGCATTTT. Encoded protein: CASSLNRGLNQPQHF.